Below, one T cell receptor beta chain is given with its context. This entry is derived from a study of T cell changes during pregnancy in multiple sclerosis. The protocol was immunoSEQ multiplex PCR, while the TCRdb copy is restricted to in-frame clones and leaves out a portion. The sample consists of tens of thousands of clones, 90% of them appearing once. This specimen was CD8+ T cells from peripheral blood mononuclear cells, taken in the second trimester of pregnancy. This receptor was obtained from a female donor with multiple sclerosis, enrolled in a pregnancy study.

CDR3 coding DNA: TGCGCCAGCAGCCAAGACTGGCGGGGGACCTCCTACGAGCAGTACTTC. Amino acids: CASSQDWRGTSYEQYF. The chain is built from TRBV4-3 and TRBJ2-7, with 7 positions matching TRBD2. V gave up 0 bases and J gave up 0 bases; unmatched junction bases: 5. CDR1 LGHNA and CDR2 YSLEER come from the germline V gene. The CDR3 is 16 amino acids.